The 17 T cell receptor beta chains presented below share a single source sample, sequenced in a study of blood T cells in healthy people across ages. With a J-beta primer mix and a sample-barcoded 5' primer, a second PCR ran 7 to 11 cycles. TCRdb re-called the 5' RACE reads through MiXCR, storing one row per CDR3 protein. The table shows about 730,000 distinct CDR3 sequences, with about 42% occurring only once. What was sequenced was blood. The receptors here all came from a woman aged 60 to 75 in good health.

Here the CDR3 reads CSVTPGQGKETQYF. The CDR3 coding sequence is TGCAGCGTTACCCCGGGACAGGGAAAAGAGACCCAGTACTTC. The V and J genes are TRBV29-1 and TRBJ2-5, with TRBD1 matching 9 bases. The CDR3 is made up of 14 amino acids. Germline V gene sequence: CDR1 SQVTM, CDR2 ANQGSEA. The trim removed 5 bases at V and 3 bases at J, leaving 7 bases unmatched.

This clonotype was counted between two and nine times. This chain uses TRBV25-1 with TRBJ2-1; TRBD2 agrees at 10 bases. The ends lost 7 bases at V and 8 bases at J; junction bases unmatched: 14. CDR1 is MGHDK, CDR2 SYGVNS, per germline. The CDR3 covers 16 residues. CDR3 nucleotide sequence: TGTGCCAGCAACTGGGGGACTAGCGTGTTTGGGGATGAGCAGTTCTTC. Translation: CASNWGTSVFGDEQFF.

This clonotype was seen only a few times. The chain joins TRBV21-1 to TRBJ1-2. TRBV21-1 is designated a pseudogene. The CDR3 spans 13 residues. The CDR3 bases are TGTGCCAGCAGCAAGATTGGACTGGATGGCTACACCTTC. Protein sequence: CASSKIGLDGYTF.

The CDR3 DNA sequence: TGTGCCAGCAGCACCGGGACTAGCACCTACGAGCAGTACTTC. As protein: CASSTGTSTYEQYF. V usage is TRBV3-1 and J usage is TRBJ2-4; TRBD2 matches at 9 bases. The J call may be incorrect, as the DNA end agrees better with TRBJ2-7. Germline V lookup: CDR1 LGHDT, CDR2 YNNKEL (reference sequence). The CDR3 loop spans 14 amino acids.

This clonotype came up a few times. This sequence joins TRBV29-1 and TRBJ1-3; unclear D gene. V was pared by 5 bases and J by 3 bases, with 14 bases between. Germline CDR1 and CDR2: SQVTM and ANQGSEA. CDR3 length: 14 residues. The CDR3, as DNA: TGCAGCGTTCACACCCAGGCGAATGGAAACACCATATATTTT. Protein: CSVHTQANGNTIYF. Together with reference TRBV29-1 and TRBJ1-3, the CDR3 gives the full variable domain: SAVISQKPSRDICQRGTSLTIQCQVDSQVTMMFWYRQQPGQSLTLIATANQGSEATYESGFVIDKFPISRPNLTFSTLTVSNMSPEDSSIYLCSVHTQANGNTIYFGEGSWLTVV.

This clonotype has just a few counts. The V gene is TRBV2, the J gene TRBJ2-1; a weak D match, TRBD2 (5 bases). Between the trimmed V and J ends, which lost 4 bases and 5 bases, there was a span of 12 bases. The CDR3 is made up of 14 amino acids. Germline loops: CDR1 SNHLY, CDR2 FYNNEI. This chain's CDR3 is CASSAEAAHNEQFF. The CDR3 region has the DNA TGTGCCAGCAGTGCCGAAGCGGCCCACAATGAGCAGTTCTTC. Full variable domain (remainder filled in from reference TRBV2 and TRBJ2-1): EPEVTQTPSHQVTQMGQEVILRCVPISNHLYFYWYRQILGQKVEFLVSFYNNEISEKSEIFDDQFSVERPDGSNFTLKIRSTKLEDSAMYFCASSAEAAHNEQFFGPGTRLTVL.

The gene calls are TRBV20-1 and TRBJ1-2; the D gene is possibly TRBD1 (5 bases). Per germline, CDR1 DFQATT and CDR2 SNEGSKA (reference sequence). This CDR3 has 15 amino acids. V was cut by 0 bases and J by 4 bases, with 15 bases left in between. CDR3 nucleotide sequence: TGCAGTGCTAGAGATCCCTGGGGGGGTGGCTATGGCTACACCTTC. It codes for CSARDPWGGGYGYTF.

The CDR3 is CASSLFRSGNSYNEQFF. The CDR3 DNA follows: TGCGCCAGCAGCTTGTTTCGTAGCGGCAATTCCTACAATGAGCAGTTCTTC. The V call is TRBV5-1, the J call TRBJ2-1; a possible D gene is TRBD2 (6 bases). The V and J ends lost 1 base and 1 base respectively, with 15 bases between them. CDR3 length: 17 residues. Looked up from germline, CDR1 is SGHRS and CDR2 is YFSETQ.

This clonotype was counted between two and nine times. The CDR3 loop reads CASSLRQGPSYEQYF. CDR3 DNA: TGTGCCAGCAGCCTGAGACAGGGGCCCTCCTACGAGCAGTACTTC. The rearrangement joins TRBV7-2 to TRBJ2-7, with 8 bases lining up with TRBD1. Germline CDR1 SGHTA, CDR2 FQGNSA. After removal of 5 bases from V and 0 bases from J, the junction contained 6 bases not matched to a gene. CDR3 length equals 15 residues. Full variable domain (rest looked up from reference TRBV7-2 and TRBJ2-7): GAGVSQSPSNKVTEKGKDVELRCDPISGHTALYWYRQSLGQGLEFLIYFQGNSAPDKSGLPSDRFSAERTGGSVSTLTIQRTQQEDSAVYLCASSLRQGPSYEQYFGPGTRLTVT.

J is TRBJ2-1 and V is TRBV3-1, with TRBD2 identical over 7 bases. Trimming took 3 bases from V and 8 from J; bases not matched to a gene: 13. Germline CDR1 LGHDT, CDR2 YNNKEL (reference sequence). The CDR3 sequence is 16 residues long. In nucleotides, the CDR3 is TGTGCCAGCAGCCAGCAGGTCCGGGGTGGGGGGGATGAGCAGTTCTTC. Translation gives CASSQQVRGGGDEQFF.

This clonotype was observed a few times. The CDR3 DNA sequence: TGTGCCACCAGCCGGGGGGCAGCCGTCAGCTACGAGCAGTACTTC. It translates to CATSRGAAVSYEQYF. V usage is TRBV15 and J usage is TRBJ2-7; tentatively, D is TRBD2 (7 bases). Germline V CDR1 and CDR2: LNHNV, YYDKDF (reference sequence). The CDR3 runs 15 residues. V shed 5 bases and J shed 3 bases, with 17 bases lying between them. The full variable domain, completed using reference TRBV15 and TRBJ2-7, is DAMVIQNPRYQVTQFGKPVTLSCSQTLNHNVMYWYQQKSSQAPKLLFHYYDKDFNNEADTPDNFQSRRPNTSFCFLDIRSPGLGDTAMYLCATSRGAAVSYEQYFGPGTRLTVT.

The J gene is TRBJ1-1, the V gene TRBV5-1; D perhaps matches TRBD1 (5 bases). Between the trimmed V and J ends, which lost 0 bases and 5 bases, there was a span of 11 bases. Germline V gene data show CDR1 as SGHRS and CDR2 as YFSETQ. The CDR3 totals 14 residues. CDR3 in amino acids: CASSLVRGQTEAFF. CDR3 in DNA: TGCGCCAGCAGCTTGGTGAGGGGCCAGACTGAAGCTTTCTTT. Supplemented by reference TRBV5-1 and TRBJ1-1, the full variable domain reads KAGVTQTPRYLIKTRGQQVTLSCSPISGHRSVSWYQQTPGQGLQFLFEYFSETQRNKGNFPGRFSGRQFSNSRSEMNVSTLELGDSALYLCASSLVRGQTEAFFGQGTRLTVV.

This clonotype was seen at least ten times. The gene calls are TRBV2 and TRBJ2-1; possible D gene TRBD2, 5 bases. The germline gives CDR1 SNHLY, CDR2 FYNNEI. V gave up 1 base and J gave up 5 bases, with 12 bases separating them. This CDR3 contains 15 residues. CDR3 protein: CASSEDGVGHNEQFF. CDR3 nucleotide sequence: TGTGCCAGCAGTGAAGACGGGGTAGGCCACAATGAGCAGTTCTTC.

The DNA of the CDR3 is TGTGCCAGCAGCTTAGATTATGCGGGAATGGACGAGCAGTACTTC. It is translated as CASSLDYAGMDEQYF. V usage is TRBV11-2 and J usage is TRBJ2-7, with D perhaps TRBD2 (6 bases). The CDR3 loop spans 15 amino acids. Germline CDR1 reads SGHAT; CDR2 reads FQNNGV. Trimming took off 0 bases at V and 5 bases at J, with 14 bases between the two ends. Supplemented by reference TRBV11-2 and TRBJ2-7, the full variable domain reads EAGVAQSPRYKIIEKRQSVAFWCNPISGHATLYWYQQILGQGPKLLIQFQNNGVVDDSQLPKDRFSAERLKGVDSTLKIQPAKLEDSAVYLCASSLDYAGMDEQYFGPGTRLTVT.

This clonotype was seen a few times. The rearrangement links TRBV5-1 to TRBJ2-3; D is undetermined. Germline V gene sequence: CDR1 SGHRS, CDR2 YFSETQ. The ends were cut back, 1 base at V and 2 bases at J, with 11 bases in the middle. The CDR3 is made up of 15 amino acids. CDR3 nucleotides: TGCGCCAGCAGCTTGCCAGTGTCTGACACAGATACGCAGTATTTT. Residues: CASSLPVSDTDTQYF.

The CDR3 DNA reads TGCAGTGCTGCTGGACTAGCGGAGCCTCAAGAGACCCAGTACTTC. This codes for CSAAGLAEPQETQYF. V gene TRBV20-1 combines with J gene TRBJ2-5; 10 bases map to TRBD2. The trim removed 5 bases at V and 2 bases at J, leaving 8 bases unmatched. The germline V gene has CDR1 DFQATT and CDR2 SNEGSKA (reference sequence). The CDR3 loop spans 15 amino acids.

In its sample, this clonotype was seen many times. The chain combines TRBV10-3 with TRBJ2-5; 14 bases line up with TRBD2. This CDR3 has 16 amino acids. With 4 bases clipped from V and 4 bases from J, the junction kept 5 bases outside the gene matches. CDR1 and CDR2 from the germline V gene are ENHRY and SYGVKD. CDR3 protein: CAISGTSGRSPETQYF. The CDR3 DNA follows: TGTGCCATCAGTGGGACTAGCGGGAGGTCCCCAGAGACCCAGTACTTC.